This passage covers 25 T cell receptor beta chains from one sample sequenced in a study of shared clonotypes between healthy human individuals. Sequenced by immunoSEQ multiplex PCR; TCRdb stores in-frame clones only, minus some. The data show over a million clones, 98% seen once. The sequenced sample consisted of naive CD4+ T cells sorted from blood. The subset was: CD45RA+ positively selected. The receptors stem from a man younger than 40 in good health.

The rearrangement joins TRBV9 to TRBJ2-1, with unresolved D. Germline-derived CDR1 and CDR2 are SGDLS and YYNGEE. Trimming took 2 bases from V and 4 from J, leaving 13 bases between them. CDR3 length: 15 amino acids. The CDR3 coding sequence is TGTGCCAGCAGCGTCTTCCGAGGTGGGTACAATGAGCAGTTCTTC. This sequence encodes CASSVFRGGYNEQFF.

The chain combines TRBV5-1 with TRBJ1-5; TRBD1 agrees at 10 bases. Unmatched junction bases numbered 4, after V lost 0 bases and J lost 7 bases. The CDR3 extends over 15 amino acids. Germline assignment: CDR1 SGHRS and CDR2 YFSETQ. The CDR3 reads CASSLVTGGDQPQHF. DNA of the CDR3: TGCGCCAGCAGCTTGGTGACAGGGGGCGACCAGCCCCAGCATTTT.

The chain carries TRBV30 and TRBJ2-5; D not resolved. The germline V gene has CDR1 GTSNPN and CDR2 SVGIG (reference sequence). The length of the CDR3 is 14 residues. V gave up 0 bases and J gave up 2 bases, with 10 bases separating them. CDR3 bases: TGTGCCTGGAGTGTATTACGTAAGCAAGAGACCCAGTACTTC. Translation gives CAWSVLRKQETQYF.

CDR3 DNA sequence: TGTGCCAGCAGCGTAGAAGTGGGGGTTTCGGATGGCGATGAGCAGTTCTTC. Encoded protein: CASSVEVGVSDGDEQFF. V is TRBV9 and J is TRBJ2-1; D tentatively reads TRBD1 or TRBD2 (5 bases each). CDR1 and CDR2 (germline): SGDLS, YYNGEE. This CDR3 is built from 17 residues. Trimming took off 0 bases at V and 8 bases at J, with 21 bases between the two ends. Drawing the rest from reference TRBV9 and TRBJ2-1, the complete variable domain is DSGVTQTPKHLITATGQRVTLRCSPRSGDLSVYWYQQSLDQGLQFLIQYYNGEERAKGNILERFSAQQFPDLHSELNLSSLELGDSALYFCASSVEVGVSDGDEQFFGPGTRLTVL.

The chain is built from TRBV2 and TRBJ2-7, with D possibly TRBD1 on 6 matching bases. The CDR3 is 14 amino acids. Germline-derived CDR1 and CDR2 are SNHLY and FYNNEI. Trimming left V 2 bases short and J 7 bases short, with 15 bases between. The CDR3 bases are TGTGCCAGCAGTGAACGTGACAGGCTTTGGGAGCAGTACTTC. It specifies CASSERDRLWEQYF.

V usage is TRBV7-8 and J usage is TRBJ1-3, with 7 bases identical to TRBD1. There are 15 residues in the CDR3. Germline CDR1 SGHVS, CDR2 FQNEAQ. V shed 5 bases and J 1 base; nucleotides not matched to a gene: 5. CDR3 protein: CASSGDRVSGNTIYF. The CDR3 DNA follows: TGTGCCAGCAGCGGAGACAGGGTTTCTGGAAACACCATATATTTT.

Concerning this clone itself: One end of the junction does not line up with germline, which may come from a read error. Written as DNA, the CDR3 is TGTGCCAGCTTCCTCAGGGGGGCAGGGGCAGCCTTT. It codes for CASFLRGAGAAF. The chain recombines TRBV11-2 with TRBJ1-1; 7 bases align to TRBD1. The CDR3 length is 12 residues. CDR1 and CDR2 from the germline V gene are SGHAT and FQNNGV. Using reference TRBV11-2 and TRBJ1-1 for the parts outside the CDR3, the full variable domain is EAGVAQSPRYKIIEKRQSVAFWCNPISGHATLYWYQQILGQGPKLLIQFQNNGVVDDSQLPKDRFSAERLKGVDSTLKIQPAKLEDSAVYLCASFLRGAGAAFGQGTRLTVV.

CDR3 sequence (DNA): TGTGCCAGCAGCCAAGATCCAAGCGGGAGGAGCACAGATACGCAGTATTTT. It encodes CASSQDPSGRSTDTQYF. The V gene is TRBV14, the J gene TRBJ2-3; 9 bases map to TRBD2. The germline gives CDR1 SGHDN, CDR2 FVKESK. J was trimmed by 0 bases and V by 0 bases; bases with no gene match: 4. This CDR3 region has 17 residues.

V usage is TRBV5-6 and J usage is TRBJ2-7; possibly TRBD1 for D (6 bases). The ends were cut back, 4 bases at V and 3 bases at J, with 20 bases in the middle. The CDR3 extends over 16 amino acids. Per the germline V gene, CDR1 is SGHDT and CDR2 is YYEEEE. DNA for the CDR3: TGTGCCAGCAGCACCGGGCGACAGGCCCTGGACTACGAGCAGTACTTC. This sequence encodes CASSTGRQALDYEQYF.

This sequence joins TRBV11-2 and TRBJ2-7; 13 bases line up with TRBD2. This CDR3 spans 18 amino acids. Losses at the gene ends were 4 bases for V and 2 bases for J; bases not matched to a gene: 11. Germline CDR1 and CDR2: SGHAT and FQNNGV. The CDR3 loop is CASSSYRTSGSPTYEQYF. In DNA, the CDR3 is TGTGCCAGCAGCTCCTACCGGACTAGCGGGAGTCCTACCTACGAGCAGTACTTC.

The chain links TRBV11-3 to TRBJ2-1; 11 nucleotides agree with TRBD2. Germline V gives CDR1 SGHNT, CDR2 YENEEA. J gave up 9 bases and V 5 bases, and 12 bases lay outside the gene matches. The CDR3 contains 16 residues. The CDR3 region is CASSLSLAGGPSEQFF. In nucleotides, the CDR3 is TGTGCCAGCAGCCTTTCTTTAGCGGGAGGGCCCTCTGAGCAGTTCTTC.

The V and J genes are TRBV12-1 and TRBJ2-3; the tabulated D call, TRBD1, remains unverified against the DNA. TRBV12-1 is noted as a pseudogene. CDR3 length: 16 residues. In DNA, the CDR3 is TGTGCCAGCAGCCGTATAGACAGCAAAATGGGAGATACGCAGTATTTT. Translating gives CASSRIDSKMGDTQYF.

This chain uses TRBV4-1 with TRBJ1-4; possibly TRBD1 for D (5 bases). The CDR3 length is 16 residues. V was shortened by 6 bases and J by 0 bases, with 14 bases between the two germline ends. Germline V gives CDR1 MGHRA, CDR2 YSYEKL. The CDR3 is CASSNFLTATNEKLFF. CDR3 DNA: TGCGCCAGCAGTAATTTCCTGACAGCAACTAATGAAAAACTGTTTTTT.

This clone was picked up one time. The rearrangement uses TRBV10-3 and TRBJ1-4; 8 positions match TRBD1. V lost 6 bases and J lost 5; bases outside the gene matches: 2. CDR3 size: 13 residues. Germline CDR1 ENHRY, CDR2 SYGVKD. The CDR3 DNA is TGTGCCATCAGGAGGGACAGGAATGAAAAACTGTTTTTT. It translates to CAIRRDRNEKLFF.

About this clone: Other DNA sequences within the sample encode an identical CDR3. The chain uses TRBV9 and TRBJ2-7; 7 bases line up with TRBD2. Trimming at V came to 0 bases and at J to 2 bases, leaving 5 bases not matched to a gene. The CDR3 runs 15 residues. Germline V gene data show CDR1 as SGDLS and CDR2 as YYNGEE. The CDR3 loop is CASSVAGTTAYEQYF. As DNA, the CDR3 is TGTGCCAGCAGCGTAGCCGGGACTACCGCCTACGAGCAGTACTTC.

Comments on this clone: The sample holds other DNA sequences that translate to the same CDR3. This chain joins TRBV18 and TRBJ2-1; TRBD2 agrees at 11 bases. The CDR3 consists of 16 residues. J was trimmed by 7 bases and V by 3 bases; bases with no gene match: 8. CDR1 and CDR2 from the germline V gene are KGHSH and LQKENI. The CDR3 DNA sequence: TGTGCCAGCTCACCGCCGGGGACTAGCGGATATAATGAGCAGTTCTTC. Translated, it gives CASSPPGTSGYNEQFF. The full variable domain, completed using reference TRBV18 and TRBJ2-1, is NAGVMQNPRHLVRRRGQEARLRCSPMKGHSHVYWYRQLPEEGLKFMVYLQKENIIDESGMPKERFSAEFPKEGPSILRIQQVVRGDSAAYFCASSPPGTSGYNEQFFGPGTRLTVL.

This chain connects TRBV5-1 to TRBJ1-1; the match to TRBD1 covers 8 bases. The trim removed 2 bases at V and 5 bases at J, leaving 5 bases unmatched. Germline values: CDR1 SGHRS, CDR2 YFSETQ. The CDR3 extends over 14 amino acids. The chain's CDR3 is CASSFGQGGTEAFF. CDR3 in DNA: TGCGCCAGCAGCTTTGGACAGGGAGGGACTGAAGCTTTCTTT.

The table lists this clone with a count of one. The chain employs TRBV2 and TRBJ1-2; unclear D gene. Trimming took off 7 bases at V and 7 bases at J, with 7 bases between the two ends. The CDR3 is 10 residues long. CDR1 and CDR2 from the germline V gene are SNHLY and FYNNEI. CDR3 loop: CASKGGGYTF. The CDR3 DNA sequence: TGTGCCAGCAAAGGAGGTGGCTACACCTTC.

This clone occurred once. This chain uses TRBV28 with TRBJ1-1, with D unresolved. V lost 3 bases, J lost 7 bases, and 9 bases lay in between. Germline CDR1 is MDHEN and CDR2 is SYDVKM. This CDR3 has 12 amino acids. The DNA of the CDR3 is TGTGCCAGCAGTTTCTTACAGCTTGAAGCTTTCTTT. Translation gives CASSFLQLEAFF.

The gene calls are TRBV9 and TRBJ2-1, with TRBD2 identical over 7 bases. After removal of 3 bases from V and 9 bases from J, the junction contained 9 bases not matched to a gene. CDR3 length: 14 amino acids. Germline V CDR1 and CDR2: SGDLS, YYNGEE. CDR3 loop: CASSGFTGGSEQFF. In nucleotides, the CDR3 is TGTGCCAGCAGCGGCTTCACGGGAGGATCTGAGCAGTTCTTC.

This chain joins TRBV5-5 and TRBJ2-4; D call uncertain. The V gene lost 1 base and the J gene lost 6 bases, with 5 bases spanning the gap. Looked up from germline, CDR1 is SGHKS and CDR2 is YYEKEE (reference sequence). There are 12 residues in the CDR3. The CDR3 is CASSLITNIQYF. DNA for the CDR3: TGTGCCAGCAGCTTGATCACAAACATTCAGTACTTC. Combining the CDR3 with reference TRBV5-5 and TRBJ2-4 gives the whole variable domain DAGVTQSPTHLIKTRGQQVTLRCSPISGHKSVSWYQQVLGQGPQFIFQYYEKEERGRGNFPDRFSARQFPNYSSELNVNALLLGDSALYLCASSLITNIQYFGAGTRLSVL.

The rearrangement uses TRBV10-3 and TRBJ2-3, with D possibly matching TRBD2 (7 bases). CDR1 and CDR2 from the germline V gene are ENHRY and SYGVKD. The CDR3 has 15 amino acids. Trimming took 6 bases from V and 1 from J, leaving 14 bases between them. CDR3 region: CAIRQGRGGTDTQYF. CDR3 coding DNA: TGTGCCATCAGGCAGGGGAGGGGTGGCACAGATACGCAGTATTTT.

This clone was seen a single time. The chain links TRBV7-6 to TRBJ2-5; D is unresolved. Germline lookup yields CDR1 SGHVS and CDR2 FNYEAQ. This CDR3 region has 13 residues. V was shortened by 5 bases and J by 5 bases, with 12 bases between the two germline ends. CDR3 amino acids: CASSTWVVETQYF. Written as DNA, the CDR3 is TGTGCCAGCAGCACTTGGGTGGTGGAGACCCAGTACTTC.

The chain combines TRBV5-5 with TRBJ2-7; no clear D. The CDR3 contains 14 residues. V dropped 1 base and J dropped 3 bases, with 11 bases sitting between them. Germline loops: CDR1 SGHKS, CDR2 YYEKEE (reference sequence). The CDR3 region is CASSLPSVVYEQYF. In nucleotides, the CDR3 is TGTGCCAGCAGCTTGCCCTCTGTGGTCTACGAGCAGTACTTC.

V and J are TRBV7-9 and TRBJ2-5; D uncertain. CDR3 size: 15 residues. Trimming left V 5 bases short and J 0 bases short, with 13 bases between. The germline V gene encodes CDR1 SEHNR and CDR2 FQNEAQ (reference sequence). CDR3 sequence (DNA): TGTGCCAGCAGCGCCCAGACGAGGTACCAAGAGACCCAGTACTTC. Amino acid sequence: CASSAQTRYQETQYF. The full variable domain, completed using reference TRBV7-9 and TRBJ2-5, is DTGVSQNPRHKITKRGQNVTFRCDPISEHNRLYWYRQTLGQGPEFLTYFQNEAQLEKSRLLSDRFSAERPKGSFSTLEIQRTEQGDSAMYLCASSAQTRYQETQYFGPGTRLLVL.